One sample yielded the 11 T cell receptor beta chains listed below, sequenced in a study of beta chain features in type 1 diabetes. Broader study findings: Shorter TCRB CDR3s, moderately but significantly so, marked every one of the four CD4+ subsets in Type 1 diabetes patients.

No cognate antigen is known for these TCRs. cDNA synthesis used the whole RNA isolate, giving expressed TCRB sequences. Some clones are missing from TCRdb's copy, which holds only in-frame ones; the method was immunoSEQ multiplex PCR. Here the sample spans 600,000 to 750,000 clones, 9.5% to 15% being singletons. Sequenced sample: naive CD4+ T cells from blood. Receptor source: a man under 40 with type 1 diabetes.

For this clone: Other DNA sequences from this sample encode an identical CDR3 as well. The chain joins TRBV28 to TRBJ1-6; TRBD1 aligns across 7 bases. In germline, CDR1 is MDHEN, CDR2 SYDVKM. The V segment lost 4 bases and the J segment 4 bases; nucleotides outside the gene matches: 4. The CDR3 extends over 15 amino acids. CDR3 sequence (DNA): TGTGCCAGCAGTTCGGGACAGAGATATAATTCACCCCTCCACTTT. Translating it yields CASSSGQRYNSPLHF.

The V gene is TRBV10-3, the J gene TRBJ2-7; 10 positions agree with TRBD1. The V and J ends lost 3 bases and 2 bases, in that order; junction bases with no gene match: 4. The CDR3 is made up of 15 amino acids. Looked up from germline, CDR1 is ENHRY and CDR2 is SYGVKD. This chain's CDR3 is CAISDRDRGTYEQYF. CDR3 in DNA: TGTGCCATCAGTGACCGGGACAGGGGAACCTACGAGCAGTACTTC.

This chain connects TRBV6-6 to TRBJ1-1; D not resolved. The CDR3 is 12 residues long. V lost 6 bases and J lost 4, with 9 bases in between. Germline V gene data show CDR1 as MNHNY and CDR2 as SVGAGI (reference sequence). CDR3 DNA sequence: TGTGCCAGCAGGCATTATGTCACTGAAGCTTTCTTT. It codes for CASRHYVTEAFF.

This clone was seen a handful of times. This chain joins TRBV7-2 and TRBJ2-3, with TRBD2 matching over 11 bases. Trimming took 2 bases from V and 2 from J; bases not matched to a gene: 9. The germline gives CDR1 SGHTA, CDR2 FQGNSA. This CDR3 has 18 amino acids. The CDR3 region has the DNA TGTGCCAGCAGCTTACTAGCGGGGGGCCTTACGATCACAGATACGCAGTATTTT. This codes for CASSLLAGGLTITDTQYF. Full variable domain (rest looked up from reference TRBV7-2 and TRBJ2-3): GAGVSQSPSNKVTEKGKDVELRCDPISGHTALYWYRQSLGQGLEFLIYFQGNSAPDKSGLPSDRFSAERTGGSVSTLTIQRTQQEDSAVYLCASSLLAGGLTITDTQYFGPGTRLTVL.

V usage is TRBV29-1 and J usage is TRBJ1-2; 7 nucleotides align to TRBD1. Germline CDR1 reads SQVTM; CDR2 reads ANQGSEA. Trimming removed 7 bases from V and 4 bases from J; junction bases left unmatched: 9. The CDR3 consists of 13 residues. CDR3 residues: CSASGGSSYGYTF. CDR3 DNA: TGCAGCGCCTCAGGGGGTAGTAGCTATGGCTACACCTTC.

The chain links TRBV7-3 to TRBJ2-2, with a tentative D call TRBD2 (5 bases). The length of the CDR3 is 15 residues. Germline values: CDR1 SGHTA, CDR2 FQGTGA. The ends were cut back, 5 bases at V and 0 bases at J, with 10 bases in the middle. CDR3 nucleotides: TGTGCCAGCAGCCCGGGGAATGCGAACACCGGGGAGCTGTTTTTT. Protein sequence: CASSPGNANTGELFF.

This clone was found a few times. This chain uses TRBV2 with TRBJ2-5; TRBD1 might be the D (5 bases). CDR1 SNHLY and CDR2 FYNNEI come from the germline V gene. This CDR3 has 13 amino acids. V gave up 4 bases and J gave up 4 bases, with 10 bases separating them. The CDR3 loop is CASSALRGETQYF. The CDR3 DNA is TGTGCCAGCAGTGCCCTAAGGGGAGAGACCCAGTACTTC. Together with reference TRBV2 and TRBJ2-5, the CDR3 gives the full variable domain: EPEVTQTPSHQVTQMGQEVILRCVPISNHLYFYWYRQILGQKVEFLVSFYNNEISEKSEIFDDQFSVERPDGSNFTLKIRSTKLEDSAMYFCASSALRGETQYFGPGTRLLVL.

The genes are TRBV30 and TRBJ1-2; D is ambiguous. V lost 1 base to trimming and J lost 1 base, with 10 bases between them. This CDR3 has 14 residues. In germline, CDR1 is GTSNPN, CDR2 SVGIG (reference sequence). The CDR3 DNA reads TGTGCCTGGAGTGCGCCCCAAGTTAACTATGGCTACACCTTC. Its translation is CAWSAPQVNYGYTF. The full variable domain, rest sourced from reference TRBV30 and TRBJ1-2, is SQTIHQWPATLVQPVGSPLSLECTVEGTSNPNLYWYRQAAGRGLQLLFYSVGIGQISSEVPQNLSASRPQDRQFILSSKKLLLSDSGFYLCAWSAPQVNYGYTFGSGTRLTVV.

This clone turned up a few times. This sequence joins TRBV25-1 and TRBJ1-6; D is unresolved. The germline gives CDR1 MGHDK, CDR2 SYGVNS. The CDR3 is 12 amino acids. The germline V and J ends were trimmed by 7 bases and 10 bases, with 11 bases remaining between them. The CDR3 reads CASTPGASPLHF. CDR3 bases: TGTGCCAGCACCCCCGGTGCCTCACCCCTCCACTTT. The entire variable domain, with the rest obtained from reference TRBV25-1 and TRBJ1-6, is as follows: EADIYQTPRYLVIGTGKKITLECSQTMGHDKMYWYQQDPGMELHLIHYSYGVNSTEKGDLSSESTVSRIRTEHFPLTLESARPSHTSQYLCASTPGASPLHFGNGTRLTVT.

There are a few counts of this clone. The J gene is TRBJ2-1, the V gene TRBV11-2, with D perhaps TRBD2 (6 bases). From germline, CDR1 is SGHAT and CDR2 FQNNGV. The CDR3 is 15 residues long. V shed 5 bases and J shed 0 bases, with 11 bases lying between them. CDR3 amino acids: CASSPGSSSYNEQFF. The CDR3 DNA sequence: TGTGCCAGCAGCCCCGGGAGCAGCTCCTACAATGAGCAGTTCTTC.

The chain carries TRBV18 and TRBJ2-1; 8 bases fit TRBD1. The CDR3 consists of 15 residues. Trimming cost V 4 bases and J 2 bases; bases outside gene matches: 4. The germline CDR1 and CDR2 sequences are KGHSH and LQKENI. The CDR3 DNA follows: TGTGCCAGCTCACGATGGGACAGGCCCTACAATGAGCAGTTCTTC. It translates to CASSRWDRPYNEQFF.